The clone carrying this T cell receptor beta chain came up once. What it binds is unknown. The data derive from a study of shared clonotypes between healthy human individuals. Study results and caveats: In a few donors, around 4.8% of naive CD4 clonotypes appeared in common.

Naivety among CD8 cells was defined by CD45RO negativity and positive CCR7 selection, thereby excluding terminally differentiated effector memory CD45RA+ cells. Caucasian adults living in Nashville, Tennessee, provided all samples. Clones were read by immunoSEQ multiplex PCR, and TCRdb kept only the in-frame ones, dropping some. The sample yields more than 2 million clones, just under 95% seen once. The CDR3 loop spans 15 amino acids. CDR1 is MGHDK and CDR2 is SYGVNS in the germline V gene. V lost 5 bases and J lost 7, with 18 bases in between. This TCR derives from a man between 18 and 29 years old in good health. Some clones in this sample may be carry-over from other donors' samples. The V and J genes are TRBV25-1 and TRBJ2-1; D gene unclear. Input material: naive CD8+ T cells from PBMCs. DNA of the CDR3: TGTGCCAGCAGTTTCAAGAGCTCATACCCTAATGAGCAGTTCTTC. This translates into CASSFKSSYPNEQFF.